A single sample gave rise to the 15 T cell receptor beta chains below, sequenced in a study of T cells in Graves' hyperthyroidism and ophthalmopathy (dated by TCRdb to 2018 to 2020). The receptor library was made with multiplex PCR. Sequencer: Illumina HiSeq 2000. TCR beta CDR3 regions were amplified from RNA transcripts. For the first round of RT-PCR on the TCR CDR3, the HTBI primer set was used together with the Qiagen OneStep RT-PCR kit. TCRdb applied fastp at Q25 and MiXCR to the public reads, then kept only in-frame beta chains. A single entry per CDR3 protein holds the most common genes and DNA from its merged rows. In this sample the table shows 500,000 to 650,000 distinct CDR3 sequences, 13% to 15% of which occur a single time. The ten top clones hold roughly an eighth of the sample. The specimen was blood. These receptors came from a woman between 45 and 65 years old with Graves' ophthalmopathy.

This clonotype was recorded at least ten times. The chain joins TRBV7-3 to TRBJ2-3, with D hard to call. The CDR3 is 12 residues long. V was shortened by 3 bases and J by 4 bases, with 5 bases between the two germline ends. From germline, CDR1 is SGHTA and CDR2 FQGTGA. The chain's CDR3 is CASSFNADTQYF. CDR3 DNA sequence: TGTGCCAGCAGCTTTAACGCAGATACGCAGTATTTT.

In its sample, this clonotype was seen many times. The gene calls are TRBV11-3 and TRBJ1-3, with 7 bases matching TRBD1. Germline trimming cut 4 bases from V and 2 bases from J; bases unmatched to any gene: 5. Germline CDR1 SGHNT, CDR2 YENEEA. This CDR3 is 15 amino acids long. Here the CDR3 DNA reads TGTGCCAGCAGCTCCCGGACAGGCCCTGGAAACACCATATATTTT. Protein sequence: CASSSRTGPGNTIYF.

This clonotype was counted ten times or more. The chain employs TRBV7-3 and TRBJ2-5, with D possibly TRBD1 on 6 matching bases. V lost 1 base, J lost 0 bases, and 15 bases lay in between. The CDR3 has 17 residues. CDR1 is SGHTA, CDR2 FQGTGA, per germline. The CDR3 region has the DNA TGTGCCAGCAGCTTAAGCCCGACGGGACACTACCAAGAGACCCAGTACTTC. Protein: CASSLSPTGHYQETQYF.

This clonotype has a handful of counts. The J gene is TRBJ1-1, the V gene TRBV7-3; D possibly corresponds to TRBD1 (5 bases). Germline V gene data show CDR1 as SGHTA and CDR2 as FQGTGA. The CDR3 totals 16 residues. The V end was cut by 1 base, the J end by 0 bases, with 12 bases between. As DNA, the CDR3 is TGTGCCAGCAGCTTAAGAGGACGGGGGATGAACACTGAAGCTTTCTTT. Translation gives CASSLRGRGMNTEAFF.

This clonotype was counted ten times or more. The rearrangement links TRBV7-2 to TRBJ2-7; TRBD1 agrees at 9 bases. V gave up 7 bases and J gave up 3 bases; unmatched junction bases: 4. Germline V CDR1 and CDR2: SGHTA, FQGNSA. The CDR3 has 13 residues. In nucleotides, the CDR3 is TGTGCCAGCAACCCGACAGGGGGCTACGAGCAGTACTTC. Translated: CASNPTGGYEQYF.

This clonotype was seen repeatedly, ten times or more. The rearrangement joins TRBV7-8 to TRBJ2-1, with a possible D match to TRBD2 (6 bases). Germline lookup yields CDR1 SGHVS and CDR2 FQNEAQ. Trimming shortened V by 8 bases and J by 6 bases, and 14 bases separated the two germline ends. The CDR3 extends over 13 amino acids. CDR3 DNA sequence: TGTGCCAGCGGCCCAAGACTAGGCAATGAGCAGTTCTTC. Protein product: CASGPRLGNEQFF.

The chain joins TRBV19 to TRBJ2-2; D may be TRBD2 (5 bases). The CDR3 runs 16 residues. The V end lost 3 bases, the J end lost 6 bases, and 17 bases lay between the germline ends. The germline CDR1 and CDR2 sequences are LNHDA and SQIVND (reference sequence). As DNA, the CDR3 is TGTGCCAGTAGTATGGGGTTAGGAGGTGGTTCCGGGGAGCTGTTTTTT. This sequence encodes CASSMGLGGGSGELFF.

This clonotype appeared once. The chain joins TRBV9 to TRBJ2-2; TRBD1 matches at 11 bases. The CDR3 runs 15 residues. Germline V gives CDR1 SGDLS, CDR2 YYNGEE. V shed 5 bases, J shed 4 bases, and the junction held 4 bases outside the gene matches. The CDR3 region is CASRGTGGSTGELFF. The CDR3 nucleotides are TGTGCCAGCAGGGGGACAGGGGGTTCCACCGGGGAGCTGTTTTTT. The complete variable domain, with remaining parts taken from reference TRBV9 and TRBJ2-2, reads DSGVTQTPKHLITATGQRVTLRCSPRSGDLSVYWYQQSLDQGLQFLIQYYNGEERAKGNILERFSAQQFPDLHSELNLSSLELGDSALYFCASRGTGGSTGELFFGEGSRLTVL.

This clonotype turned up a few times. The chain recombines TRBV4-3 with TRBJ2-5; D is unclear. The germline gives CDR1 LGHNA, CDR2 YSLEER. The CDR3 covers 16 residues. The V end lost 3 bases, the J end lost 2 bases, and 16 bases lay between the germline ends. The CDR3 is CASSHLTGDLQETQYF. Written as DNA, the CDR3 is TGCGCCAGCAGCCACCTTACTGGGGATCTTCAAGAGACCCAGTACTTC.

This clonotype was recorded at least ten times. This chain connects TRBV10-3 to TRBJ1-1; D gene uncertain. This CDR3 is 14 amino acids long. Per germline, CDR1 ENHRY and CDR2 SYGVKD. V shed 8 bases and J shed 3 bases, with 16 bases lying between them. The CDR3 region is CAICAKGLYTEAFF. The CDR3 DNA follows: TGTGCCATCTGCGCAAAAGGGTTGTACACTGAAGCTTTCTTT.

This clonotype showed up just a few times. This may arise from a read error, as a much more abundant clone is one base away. The rearrangement links TRBV28 to TRBJ2-7, with D tentatively TRBD1 (5 bases). The CDR3 consists of 15 residues. Germline CDR1 MDHEN, CDR2 SYDVKM. CDR3 nucleotides: TGTGCCAGCAGTTTACCCAGGGCCGCCAACTACGAGCGGTACTTC. As protein: CASSLPRAANYERYF.

This clonotype was observed a handful of times. This chain links TRBV10-3 with TRBJ2-1; TRBD2 matches 16 bases. The CDR3 has 19 amino acids. The V segment lost 3 bases and the J segment 1 base; nucleotides outside the gene matches: 6. CDR1 ENHRY and CDR2 SYGVKD come from the germline V gene. Here the CDR3 DNA reads TGTGCCATCAGTGACCAGGGACTAGCGGGAGGGATATCCTACAATGAGCAGTTCTTC. Its translation: CAISDQGLAGGISYNEQFF.

In its sample, this clonotype was seen many times. V is TRBV7-9 and J is TRBJ2-1, with D perhaps TRBD1 (5 bases). Germline loops: CDR1 SEHNR, CDR2 FQNEAQ (reference sequence). This CDR3 spans 14 amino acids. The ends were cut back, 1 base at V and 6 bases at J, with 10 bases in the middle. The CDR3 DNA follows: TGTGCCAGCAGCTTAGTCGGCCAGGGCAATGAGCAGTTCTTC. The encoded protein is CASSLVGQGNEQFF.

This sequence joins TRBV12-3 or TRBV12-4 and TRBJ2-3; maybe TRBD1 (5 bases). Deletions cut 2 bases from V and 2 bases from J, with 11 bases between. The CDR3 has 15 residues. CDR3 DNA sequence: TGTGCCAGCAGTTTATCGGTGGGGCCCACAGATACGCAGTATTTT. This codes for CASSLSVGPTDTQYF.

A few counts support this clonotype. V gene TRBV14 combines with J gene TRBJ1-2; the match to TRBD1 covers 12 bases. This CDR3 contains 15 residues. From germline, CDR1 is SGHDN and CDR2 FVKESK. V gave up 4 bases and J gave up 3 bases; unmatched junction bases: 3. CDR3 sequence: CASSPGTGGDYGYTF. The CDR3 DNA follows: TGTGCCAGCAGCCCCGGGACAGGGGGCGACTATGGCTACACCTTC.